This T cell receptor (beta chain) was identified in a study of blood T cell repertoires in COVID-19 (dated by TCRdb to between 2020 and 2021). As for the study more broadly: Samples from collaborators originated in the United States, Italy and Spain and spanned both the acute and convalescent phases of COVID-19. Where available, HLA class I and class II types were taken from metadata supplied by the sample provider and were not determined by assay-based typing. The repertoires were made available in a free public database intended to serve as a resource for research on the immune response to SARS-CoV-2. Subjects who had been exposed to COVID-19, were actively infected with it, or had recovered from it provided the deeply sampled blood TCRbeta repertoires that made up the dataset. The material from the prospective study consisted of cDNA or gDNA derived from T cells, B-cell-depleted T cells, or PBMCs. The samples were drawn from two sources: the first 160 participants of the ongoing ImmuneRACE study, and 1,000 to 1,500 subjects contributed by 6 global collaborators. A de-identified subject ID, COVID-19 status, age in years and sex were almost always included in the sample metadata.

In the prospective study, participants were about 18 to 95 years old, resided in about two dozen geographic areas of the United States, and were enrolled through a virtual design. To assign participants to cohorts, the prospective study relied on clinical history that participants themselves reported in a screening survey and a study questionnaire. Recovered participants in ImmuneRACE Cohort 3 were defined by two consecutive negative NP/OP PCR tests, clearance by a healthcare professional, or resolution of symptoms. Mobile phlebotomists in the prospective study collected whole blood, serum and a nasopharyngeal or oropharyngeal swab from every participant. Over a roughly 2-month period, participants in the prospective study had the option of providing additional blood draws and questionnaires. Blood samples from the prospective study were shipped frozen or at room temperature prior to DNA extraction.

The research as a whole found: Clinical and demographic metadata were provided uncurated, with the amount varying by source and participant.

Relative to germline, V is missing 4 bases and J is missing 2 bases, with 2 bases of the junction outside any gene match. From cysteine to phenylalanine, the CDR3 is 14 amino acids long. The only DNA kept is the CDR3, 42 bases in frame from the first base. The germline V gene supplies CDR1 KGHSH and CDR2 LQKENI. This clone was observed a single time. What antigen it recognizes has not been identified. No much larger clone is present one base from it, and per-base qualities are unavailable. This sample also contains other DNA sequences that code for the same CDR3. The immunoSEQ Assay, a bias-controlled multiplex PCR, was used to amplify TCRbeta CDR3 regions from genomic DNA. The original methods were these. Within the assay, amplification of reference gene primers was used to estimate how many nucleated cells each sample contained. Sequence reads were collapsed and filtered to measure the absolute abundance of every unique TCRbeta CDR3 rearrangement. For each sample, productive Simpson clonality was calculated as the square root of Simpson's diversity index across productive rearrangements. In TCRdb, the immuneACCESS table is reduced to in-frame sequences with V and J assigned. These tables do not hold every clone; where another copy was compared, an unresolved V gene accounts for under half, and the others remain unexplained. The V and J calls and clone size were taken over from that table, and D and trimming were inferred from the DNA. This sample is represented by approximately 300,000 clones; nearly 90% of them were singletons. The top ten constitute roughly a tenth of the sample.

The chain is encoded by TRBV18 joined to TRBJ1-5; a stretch of 7 junction bases matches TRBD1. This receptor was obtained from a woman aged 25-40 years who had recovered from COVID-19. The sample comprised PBMCs or T cells enriched from blood (not recorded which). CDR3 region: CASSLGTGNQPQHF. In nucleotide form, the sequence is TGTGCCAGCTCACTTGGGACAGGCAATCAGCCCCAGCATTTT.